A selection of T cell receptor beta chains follows, all from one sample in a study of PD-1 blockade in classical Hodgkin lymphoma. Generated by immunoSEQ multiplex PCR, the TCRdb table keeps only in-frame clones and is missing some. The sample consists of some 100,000 clones, under 95% of them appearing once. This specimen was peripheral blood mononuclear cells (PBMCs), taken before the fourth cycle of nivolumab. The receptors here all came from a human donor with classical Hodgkin lymphoma. The CDR3 runs from the conserved cysteine through the conserved F or W. The order of the fields is V gene, clone size, CDR3 length, D gene, J gene, CDR3 protein, CDR3 DNA. D genes are given only for firm matches. Expanded clones are given a class, and other clones once, few, many or no size at all.

v_gene: TRBV6-4
abundance: NA
len: 16
d_gene: NA
j_gene: TRBJ2-1
CDR3aa: CASSDMWGLPYNEQFF
CDR3nt: TGTGCCAGCAGTGACATGTGGGGACTTCCCTACAATGAGCAGTTCTTC

v_gene: TRBV5-1
abundance: NA
len: 14
d_gene: NA
j_gene: TRBJ1-2
CDR3aa: CASSLGQGSYGYTF
CDR3nt: TGCGCCAGCAGCCTGGGGCAGGGTAGCTATGGCTACACCTTC

v_gene: TRBV6-6
abundance: once
len: 16
d_gene: NA
j_gene: TRBJ1-3
CDR3aa: CASSYAAVRLGNTIYF
CDR3nt: TGTGCCAGCAGTTACGCGGCAGTCCGTCTTGGAAACACCATATATTTT

v_gene: TRBV4-1
abundance: NA
len: 14
d_gene: NA
j_gene: TRBJ1-5
CDR3aa: CASSQGWGGQPQHF
CDR3nt: TGCGCCAGCAGCCAAGGTTGGGGTGGTCAGCCCCAGCATTTT

v_gene: TRBV11-3
abundance: NA
len: 14
d_gene: NA
j_gene: TRBJ2-5
CDR3aa: CASSSRGAGETQYF
CDR3nt: TGTGCCAGCAGCTCCAGGGGCGCGGGGGAGACCCAGTACTTC

v_gene: TRBV4-1
abundance: once
len: 17
d_gene: TRBD2
j_gene: TRBJ2-2
CDR3aa: CASSQERGLANTGELFF
CDR3nt: TGCGCCAGCAGCCAAGAGAGGGGACTAGCGAACACCGGGGAGCTGTTTTTT

v_gene: TRBV19
abundance: once
len: 14
d_gene: TRBD1
j_gene: TRBJ1-2
CDR3aa: CASSSRGLGYGYTF
CDR3nt: TGTGCCAGTAGTTCCAGGGGGTTGGGCTATGGCTACACCTTC

v_gene: TRBV5-6
abundance: NA
len: 16
d_gene: NA
j_gene: TRBJ1-1
CDR3aa: CASSSPPGLGNTEAFF
CDR3nt: TGTGCCAGCAGCTCCCCCCCGGGGCTTGGGAACACTGAAGCTTTCTTT

v_gene: TRBV9
abundance: NA
len: 14
d_gene: TRBD1
j_gene: TRBJ1-2
CDR3aa: CASSLRDRVYGYTF
CDR3nt: TGTGCCAGCAGCTTACGGGACAGGGTTTATGGCTACACCTTC

v_gene: TRBV7-9
abundance: NA
len: 18
d_gene: NA
j_gene: TRBJ2-7
CDR3aa: CASSLSQGYFEQGYEQYF
CDR3nt: TGTGCCAGCAGCTTATCCCAGGGATATTTCGAGCAGGGGTACGAGCAGTACTTC

v_gene: TRBV12-5
abundance: once
len: 10
d_gene: NA
j_gene: TRBJ2-5
CDR3aa: CASSGVSPYF
CDR3nt: TGTGCTAGTAGTGGGGTTTCGCCCTACTTC

v_gene: TRBV7-9
abundance: NA
len: 14
d_gene: NA
j_gene: TRBJ1-1
CDR3aa: CASSTSRANTEAFF
CDR3nt: TGTGCCAGCAGCACAAGCAGGGCGAACACTGAAGCTTTCTTT

v_gene: TRBV5-1
abundance: once
len: 15
d_gene: NA
j_gene: TRBJ1-2
CDR3aa: CASSWGRQANYGYTF
CDR3nt: TGCGCCAGCAGCTGGGGCCGACAGGCTAACTATGGCTACACCTTC

v_gene: TRBV6-1
abundance: NA
len: 15
d_gene: TRBD1
j_gene: TRBJ1-2
CDR3aa: CASSESGTGTYGYTF
CDR3nt: TGTGCCAGCAGTGAATCCGGGACAGGGACTTATGGCTACACCTTC